This T cell receptor (beta chain) was sequenced in a study of post-analysis software for immune sequencing data. Unique molecular identifiers tagged the TCR beta cDNA libraries. Via MiXCR, TCRdb re-called the PCR reads, giving one row per CDR3 protein. This sample has roughly 570,000 distinct CDR3 sequences; around a third occur once, and the top ten carry approximately 6%. This CDR3 is 15 amino acids long. CDR1 and CDR2 (germline): SGHRS, YFSETQ. The V segment lost 4 bases and the J segment 11 bases; nucleotides outside the gene matches: 11. This clonotype was seen a handful of times. Its cognate antigen is unknown. Study-level results: Strong co-clustering by F measure linked samples that shared a preparation batch. The five TRBV segments detected at higher frequency in patients than in controls included TRBV5-6, TRBV5-1 and TRBV20-1.

The genes are TRBV5-1 and TRBJ2-5; TRBD2 agrees at 13 bases. The origin of this receptor is a girl aged 2-17 years with multiple sclerosis. Sequencing used blood. The CDR3 sequence: CASSATSGGAYEQYF. In DNA, the CDR3 is TGCGCCAGCAGCGCCACTAGCGGGGGGGCCTATGAGCAGTACTTC.